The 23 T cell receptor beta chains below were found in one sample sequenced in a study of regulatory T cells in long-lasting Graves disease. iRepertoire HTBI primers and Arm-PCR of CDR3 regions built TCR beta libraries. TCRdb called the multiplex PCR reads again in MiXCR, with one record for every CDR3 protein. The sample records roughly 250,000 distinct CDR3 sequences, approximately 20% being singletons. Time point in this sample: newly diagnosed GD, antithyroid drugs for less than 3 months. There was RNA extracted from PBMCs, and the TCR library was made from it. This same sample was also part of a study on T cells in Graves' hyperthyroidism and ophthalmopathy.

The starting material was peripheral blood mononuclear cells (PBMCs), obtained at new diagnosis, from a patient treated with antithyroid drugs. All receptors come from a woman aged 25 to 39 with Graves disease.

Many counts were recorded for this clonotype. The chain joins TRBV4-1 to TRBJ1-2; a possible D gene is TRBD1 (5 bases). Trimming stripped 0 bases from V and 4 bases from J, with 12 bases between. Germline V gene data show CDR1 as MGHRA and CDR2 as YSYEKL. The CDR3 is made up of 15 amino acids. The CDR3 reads CASSQDEGPTYGYTF. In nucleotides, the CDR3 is TGCGCCAGCAGCCAAGATGAGGGGCCCACCTATGGCTACACCTTC.

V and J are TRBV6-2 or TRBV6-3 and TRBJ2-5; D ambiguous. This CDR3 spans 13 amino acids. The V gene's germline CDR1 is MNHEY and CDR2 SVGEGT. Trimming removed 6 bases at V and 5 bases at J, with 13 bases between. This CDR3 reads CASSLTLRETQYF. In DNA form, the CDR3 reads TGTGCCAGCAGCCTGACCCTCCGGGAGACCCAGTACTTC.

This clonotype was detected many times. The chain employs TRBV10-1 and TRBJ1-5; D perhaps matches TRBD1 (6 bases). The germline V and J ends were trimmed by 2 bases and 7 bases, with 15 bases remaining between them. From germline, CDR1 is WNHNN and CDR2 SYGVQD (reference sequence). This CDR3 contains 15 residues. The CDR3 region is CASSEDNRVKQPQHF. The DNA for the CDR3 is TGCGCCAGCAGTGAGGACAACAGGGTAAAACAGCCCCAGCATTTT.

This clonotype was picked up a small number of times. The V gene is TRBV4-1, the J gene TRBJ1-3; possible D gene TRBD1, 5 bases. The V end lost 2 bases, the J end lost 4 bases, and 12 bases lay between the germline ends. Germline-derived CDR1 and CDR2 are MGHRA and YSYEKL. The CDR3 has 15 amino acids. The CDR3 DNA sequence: TGCGCCAGCAGCCAAATGGGGGACGGGGGAAACACCATATATTTT. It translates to CASSQMGDGGNTIYF.

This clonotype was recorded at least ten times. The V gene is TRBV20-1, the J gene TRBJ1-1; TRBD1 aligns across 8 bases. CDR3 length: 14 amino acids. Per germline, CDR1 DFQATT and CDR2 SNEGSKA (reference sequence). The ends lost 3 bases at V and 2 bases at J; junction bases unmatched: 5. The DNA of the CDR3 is TGCAGTGCTAGGGAGGGACAGGCAAACACTGAAGCTTTCTTT. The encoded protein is CSAREGQANTEAFF.

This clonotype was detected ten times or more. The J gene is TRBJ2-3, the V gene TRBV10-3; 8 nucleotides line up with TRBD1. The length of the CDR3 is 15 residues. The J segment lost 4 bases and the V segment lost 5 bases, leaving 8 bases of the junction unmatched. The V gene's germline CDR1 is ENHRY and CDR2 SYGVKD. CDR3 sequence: CAISRKGQDADTQYF. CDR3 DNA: TGTGCCATCAGTCGAAAGGGACAGGACGCAGATACGCAGTATTTT.

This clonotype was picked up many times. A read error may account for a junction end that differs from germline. In DNA form, the CDR3 reads TGTGCCAGCAGCCAAGGGACAAGGGGTCGATTCTTC. This encodes CASSQGTRGRFF. The chain is built from TRBV3-1 and TRBJ2-4; tentative D call: TRBD1 (5 bases). The germline gives CDR1 LGHDT, CDR2 YNNKEL (reference sequence). There are 12 residues in the CDR3.

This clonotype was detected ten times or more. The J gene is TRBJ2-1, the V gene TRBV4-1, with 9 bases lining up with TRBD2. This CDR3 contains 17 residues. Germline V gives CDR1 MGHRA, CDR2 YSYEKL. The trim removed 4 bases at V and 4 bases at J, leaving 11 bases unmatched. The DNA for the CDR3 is TGCGCCAGCAGCCCCCGGGGTAGCGGGGGAAGATACAATGAGCAGTTCTTC. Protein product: CASSPRGSGGRYNEQFF.

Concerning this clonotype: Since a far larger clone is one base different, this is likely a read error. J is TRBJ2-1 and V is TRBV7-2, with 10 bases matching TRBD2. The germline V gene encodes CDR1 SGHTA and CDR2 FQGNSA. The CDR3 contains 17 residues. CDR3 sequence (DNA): TGTGCCGGCAGCTCGACTAGCGGGTTGAGCTCCTACAATGAGCAGTTCTTC. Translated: CAGSSTSGLSSYNEQFF.

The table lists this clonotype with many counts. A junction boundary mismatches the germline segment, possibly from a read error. CDR3 sequence reads: CASSWGGQGANASF. The CDR3, as DNA: TGCGCCAGCAGCTGGGGGGGACAGGGGGCGAATGCGTCCTTT. V is TRBV5-1 and J is TRBJ1-4, with 12 bases lining up with TRBD1. Germline CDR1 and CDR2: SGHRS and YFSETQ. CDR3 length: 14 amino acids.

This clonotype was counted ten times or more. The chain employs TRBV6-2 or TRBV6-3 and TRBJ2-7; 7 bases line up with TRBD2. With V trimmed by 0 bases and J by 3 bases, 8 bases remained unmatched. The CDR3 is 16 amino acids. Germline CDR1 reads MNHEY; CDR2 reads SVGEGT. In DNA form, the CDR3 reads TGTGCCAGCAGTTACTCGGGGGGGGAGTATTACTACGAGCAGTACTTC. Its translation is CASSYSGGEYYYEQYF.

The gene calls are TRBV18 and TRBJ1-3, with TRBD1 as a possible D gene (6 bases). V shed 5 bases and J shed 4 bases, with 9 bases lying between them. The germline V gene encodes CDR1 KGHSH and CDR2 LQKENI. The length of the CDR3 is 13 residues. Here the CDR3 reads CASSADRGNTIYF. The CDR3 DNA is TGTGCCAGCTCAGCGGACAGAGGAAACACCATATATTTT.

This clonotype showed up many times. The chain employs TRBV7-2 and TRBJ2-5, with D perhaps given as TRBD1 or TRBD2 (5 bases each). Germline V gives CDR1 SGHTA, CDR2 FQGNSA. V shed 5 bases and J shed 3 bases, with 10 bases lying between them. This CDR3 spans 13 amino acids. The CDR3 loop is CASSRGREETQYF. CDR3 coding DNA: TGTGCCAGCAGCCGGGGACGGGAAGAGACCCAGTACTTC.

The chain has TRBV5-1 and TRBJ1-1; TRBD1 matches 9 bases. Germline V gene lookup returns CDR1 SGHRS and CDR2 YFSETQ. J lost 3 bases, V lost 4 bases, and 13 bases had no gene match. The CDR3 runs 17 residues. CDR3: CASSRTGGRMDYTEAFF. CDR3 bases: TGCGCCAGCAGCAGAACAGGGGGCAGAATGGATTACACTGAAGCTTTCTTT.

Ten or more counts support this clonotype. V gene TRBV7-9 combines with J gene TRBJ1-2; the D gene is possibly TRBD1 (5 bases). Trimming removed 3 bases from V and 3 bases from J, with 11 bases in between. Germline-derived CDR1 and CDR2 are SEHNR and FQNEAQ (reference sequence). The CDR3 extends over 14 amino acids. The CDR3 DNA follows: TGTGCCAGCAGCTTGGCTGGGGGGGACTATGGCTACACCTTC. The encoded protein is CASSLAGGDYGYTF.

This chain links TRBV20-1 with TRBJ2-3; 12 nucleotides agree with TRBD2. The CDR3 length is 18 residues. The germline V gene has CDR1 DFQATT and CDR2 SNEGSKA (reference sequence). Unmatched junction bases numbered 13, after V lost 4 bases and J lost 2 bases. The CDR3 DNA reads TGCAGTGCTAAACCGCAACTACTAGCGGGAGGTTACACAGATACGCAGTATTTT. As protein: CSAKPQLLAGGYTDTQYF.

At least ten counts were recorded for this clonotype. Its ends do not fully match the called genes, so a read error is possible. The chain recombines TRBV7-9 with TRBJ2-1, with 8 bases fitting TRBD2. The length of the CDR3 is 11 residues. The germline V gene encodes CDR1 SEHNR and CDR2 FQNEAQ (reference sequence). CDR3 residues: CAGGAGGILYF. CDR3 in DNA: TGTGCCGGTGGGGCGGGAGGTATCCTGTACTTC.

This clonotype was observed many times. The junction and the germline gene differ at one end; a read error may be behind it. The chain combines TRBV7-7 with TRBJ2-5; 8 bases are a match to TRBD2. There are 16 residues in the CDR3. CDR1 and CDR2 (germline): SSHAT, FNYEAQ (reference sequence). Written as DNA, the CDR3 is TGTGCTAGCAGCGTTATAGCGGGGTCCGGACAAGAGACCCAGTACTTC. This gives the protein CASSVIAGSGQETQYF.

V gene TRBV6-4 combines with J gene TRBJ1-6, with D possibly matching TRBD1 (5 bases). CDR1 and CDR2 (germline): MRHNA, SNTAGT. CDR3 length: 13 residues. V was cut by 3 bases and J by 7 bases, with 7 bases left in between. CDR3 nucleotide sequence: TGTGCCAGCAGTGAGGAGGGGAATTCACCCCTCCACTTT. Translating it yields CASSEEGNSPLHF.

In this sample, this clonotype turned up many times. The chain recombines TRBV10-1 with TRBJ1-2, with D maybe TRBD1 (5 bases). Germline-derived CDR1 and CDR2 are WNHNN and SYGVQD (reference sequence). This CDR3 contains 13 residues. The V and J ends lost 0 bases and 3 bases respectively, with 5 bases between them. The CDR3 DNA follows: TGCGCCAGCAGTGAGTCAGGGGACTATGGCTACACCTTC. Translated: CASSESGDYGYTF.

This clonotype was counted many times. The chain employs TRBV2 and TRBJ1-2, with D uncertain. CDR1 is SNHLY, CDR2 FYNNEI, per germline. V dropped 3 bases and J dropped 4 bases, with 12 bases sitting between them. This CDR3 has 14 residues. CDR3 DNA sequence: TGTGCCAGCAGTGAGGAGGTCCCTCCCTATGGCTACACCTTC. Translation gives CASSEEVPPYGYTF.

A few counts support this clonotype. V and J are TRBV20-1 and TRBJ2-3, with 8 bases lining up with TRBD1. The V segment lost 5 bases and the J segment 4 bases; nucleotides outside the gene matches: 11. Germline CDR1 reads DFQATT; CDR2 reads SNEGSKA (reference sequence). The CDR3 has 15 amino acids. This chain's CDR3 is CSAPRQGYRADTQYF. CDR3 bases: TGCAGTGCTCCCCGACAGGGGTATAGGGCAGATACGCAGTATTTT.

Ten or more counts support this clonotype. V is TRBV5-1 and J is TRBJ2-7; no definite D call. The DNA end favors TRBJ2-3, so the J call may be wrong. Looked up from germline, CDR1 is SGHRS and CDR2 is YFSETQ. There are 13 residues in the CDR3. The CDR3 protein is CASSLGLPDTQYF. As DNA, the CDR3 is TGCGCCAGCAGCTTGGGACTTCCAGATACGCAGTATTTT.